This T cell receptor beta chain is drawn from a study of T cells in Graves' hyperthyroidism and ophthalmopathy. The germline gives CDR1 MNHEY, CDR2 SMNVEV (reference sequence). The V gene lost 3 bases and the J gene lost 2 bases, with 17 bases spanning the gap. This CDR3 has 16 residues. This clonotype was counted many times. RNA transcripts yielded amplified TCR beta CDR3 regions. The study used the HTBI primer set for a first-round RT-PCR of the TCR CDR3. Each CDR3 protein gets one entry after TCRdb re-called the multiplex PCR reads with MiXCR. The sample contains around 300,000 distinct CDR3 sequences, around 20% of which appear only once.

The V call is TRBV27, the J call TRBJ2-7; the D is unclear. Sequenced material: blood. This TCR came from a man aged 30 to 39 with Graves' ophthalmopathy. DNA for the CDR3: TGTGCCAGCAGTTTTGGCGGTGGCGGATCCGCCTACGAGCAGTACTTC. Its translation: CASSFGGGGSAYEQYF.